The table lists the clone carrying this T cell receptor (beta chain) with a few counts. Germline V lookup: CDR1 GTSNPN, CDR2 SVGIG (reference sequence). V gave up 2 bases and J gave up 2 bases, with 9 bases separating them. The CDR3 covers 13 residues. The source of the sample is a study of regulatory T cells in long-lasting Graves disease. Time point specified: persistent/refractory GD, antithyroid drugs over 5 years with positive TRAb. Construction of the TCR library relied on RNA isolated from PBMCs. Building the TCR beta libraries relied on iRepertoire HTBI primers, and CDR3 regions underwent Arm-PCR. TCRdb ran MiXCR on the multiplex PCR reads and lists one entry per CDR3 protein. Here the sample spans about 290,000 distinct CDR3 sequences, around 23% being singletons.

The chain combines TRBV30 with TRBJ2-5, with D unresolved. The sequence was collected from a female donor with Graves disease. The material was peripheral blood mononuclear cells (PBMCs), obtained when the disease was refractory, from a patient treated with antithyroid drugs. CDR3 residues: CAWSPGPQETQYF. The CDR3 DNA sequence: TGTGCCTGGAGTCCAGGCCCTCAAGAGACCCAGTACTTC.